A single sample is the source of the 5 T cell receptor beta chains below, sequenced in a study of shared clonotypes between healthy human individuals (dated by TCRdb to 2019 to 2021). The library was obtained by the immunoSEQ multiplex PCR assay. The table was pulled from immuneACCESS by TCRdb, which kept in-frame rearrangements only. Such tables lose some clones; where checked, under half of the loss comes from unresolved V genes, and the rest has no known cause. Across this sample there are approximately 2,200,000 clones, with 85% to 95% seen only once. Clones ranked in the top ten supply roughly 1.7% of the sample. CD8 naive samples were CD45RO-negative cells positively selected for CCR7, giving a CD45RA+CCR7+ population that excluded TemRA cells. The sample was naive CD8+ T cells from PBMCs. In the paper's terms, the cell subset or site label means: CD45RA+CCR7+. These receptors all stem from a man in his late teens or twenties in good health. Some clones in this sample may be carry-over from other donors' samples.

The gene calls are TRBV5-4 and TRBJ2-7; D ambiguous. The CDR3 totals 12 residues. The V gene's germline CDR1 is SGHNT and CDR2 YYREEE (reference sequence). The germline V and J ends were trimmed by 0 bases and 6 bases, with 7 bases remaining between them. This chain's CDR3 is CASSLVGLEQYF. The CDR3 DNA sequence: TGTGCCAGCAGCTTGGTGGGCCTCGAGCAGTACTTC.

The chain employs TRBV7-9 and TRBJ2-7; no firm D call. CDR3 length equals 12 residues. CDR1 is SEHNR, CDR2 FQNEAQ, per germline (reference sequence). Trimming pared 4 bases from V and 5 bases from J, leaving 9 bases between. CDR3 loop: CASSSGNHEQYF. The CDR3 DNA sequence: TGTGCCAGCAGCTCCGGTAATCACGAGCAGTACTTC. Full variable domain (rest looked up from reference TRBV7-9 and TRBJ2-7): DTGVSQNPRHKITKRGQNVTFRCDPISEHNRLYWYRQTLGQGPEFLTYFQNEAQLEKSRLLSDRFSAERPKGSFSTLEIQRTEQGDSAMYLCASSSGNHEQYFGPGTRLTVT.

For this clone: At the DNA level, this CDR3 is encoded by other sequences in the same sample as well. The chain couples TRBV7-9 to TRBJ1-5; D not resolved. The CDR3 length is 12 residues. The V and J ends lost 0 bases and 7 bases respectively, with 4 bases between them. The germline CDR1 and CDR2 sequences are SEHNR and FQNEAQ (reference sequence). CDR3 sequence: CASSLAGQPQHF. CDR3 DNA: TGTGCCAGCAGCTTAGCTGGACAGCCCCAGCATTTT.

The chain combines TRBV9 with TRBJ1-2, with 7 bases aligning to TRBD1. Germline V gene data show CDR1 as SGDLS and CDR2 as YYNGEE. After removal of 4 bases from V and 3 bases from J, the junction contained 3 bases not matched to a gene. The CDR3 spans 13 residues. Written as DNA, the CDR3 is TGTGCCAGCAGCAGAGGACAGGACTATGGCTACACCTTC. Residues: CASSRGQDYGYTF.

This clone was seen only once. This sequence joins TRBV27 and TRBJ1-6; D is unresolved. This CDR3 region has 15 residues. The germline V and J ends were trimmed by 2 bases and 0 bases, with 5 bases remaining between them. The V gene's germline CDR1 is MNHEY and CDR2 SMNVEV (reference sequence). CDR3 region: CASSLRDSYNSPLHF. CDR3 bases: TGTGCCAGCAGTTTAAGGGACTCCTATAATTCACCCCTCCACTTT.